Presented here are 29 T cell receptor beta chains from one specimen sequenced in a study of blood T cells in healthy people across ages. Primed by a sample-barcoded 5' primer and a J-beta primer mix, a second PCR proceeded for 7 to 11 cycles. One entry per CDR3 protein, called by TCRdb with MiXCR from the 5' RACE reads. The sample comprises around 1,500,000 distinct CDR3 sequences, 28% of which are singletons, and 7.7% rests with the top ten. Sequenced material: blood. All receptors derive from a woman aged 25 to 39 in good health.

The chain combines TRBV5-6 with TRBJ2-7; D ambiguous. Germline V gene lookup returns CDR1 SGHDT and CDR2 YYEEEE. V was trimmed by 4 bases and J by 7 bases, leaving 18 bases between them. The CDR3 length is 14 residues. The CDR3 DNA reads TGTGCCAGCAGCGCGGATAGCCGGTCCAATGAGCAGTACTTC. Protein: CASSADSRSNEQYF.

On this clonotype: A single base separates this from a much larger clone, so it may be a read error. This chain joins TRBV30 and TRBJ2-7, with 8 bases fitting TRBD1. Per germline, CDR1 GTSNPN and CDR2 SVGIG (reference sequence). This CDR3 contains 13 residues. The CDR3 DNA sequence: TGTGTCTGTAGCAGGGGGCGTTCCTACGAGCAGTACTTC. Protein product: CVCSRGRSYEQYF.

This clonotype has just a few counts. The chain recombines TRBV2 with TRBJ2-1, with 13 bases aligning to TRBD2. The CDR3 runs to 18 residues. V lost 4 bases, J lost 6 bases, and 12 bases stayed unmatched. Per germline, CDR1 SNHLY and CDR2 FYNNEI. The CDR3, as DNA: TGTGCCAGCAGTGGCAGTAAACTAGCGGGGGGGATGTTCAATGAGCAGTTCTTC. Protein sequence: CASSGSKLAGGMFNEQFF.

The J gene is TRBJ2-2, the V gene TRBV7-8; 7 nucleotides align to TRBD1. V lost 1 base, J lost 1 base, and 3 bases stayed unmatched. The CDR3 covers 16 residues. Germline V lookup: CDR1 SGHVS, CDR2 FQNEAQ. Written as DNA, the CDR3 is TGTGCCAGCAGCTTAGAGGGACAGCTGAACACCGGGGAGCTGTTTTTT. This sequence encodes CASSLEGQLNTGELFF.

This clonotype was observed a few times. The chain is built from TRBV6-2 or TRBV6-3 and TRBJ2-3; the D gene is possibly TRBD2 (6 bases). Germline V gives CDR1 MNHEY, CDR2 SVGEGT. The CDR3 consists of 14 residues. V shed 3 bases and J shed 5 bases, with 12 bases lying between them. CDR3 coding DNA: TGTGCCAGCAGTTATCGGGGGTGGGGAGATACGCAGTATTTT. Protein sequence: CASSYRGWGDTQYF.

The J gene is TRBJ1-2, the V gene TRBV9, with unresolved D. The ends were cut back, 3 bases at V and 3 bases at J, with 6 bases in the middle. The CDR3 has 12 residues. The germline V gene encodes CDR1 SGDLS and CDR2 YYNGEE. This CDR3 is CASSGSHYGYTF. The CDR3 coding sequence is TGTGCCAGCAGCGGTTCTCACTATGGCTACACCTTC. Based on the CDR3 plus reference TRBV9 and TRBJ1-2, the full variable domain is DSGVTQTPKHLITATGQRVTLRCSPRSGDLSVYWYQQSLDQGLQFLIQYYNGEERAKGNILERFSAQQFPDLHSELNLSSLELGDSALYFCASSGSHYGYTFGSGTRLTVV.

CDR3 sequence: CASSQDGGVREQYF. The DNA for the CDR3 is TGCGCCAGCAGCCAAGATGGGGGGGTCCGGGAGCAGTACTTC. The chain carries TRBV4-1 and TRBJ2-5, with 7 bases aligning to TRBD2. Germline V gives CDR1 MGHRA, CDR2 YSYEKL. Losses at the gene ends were 0 bases for V and 11 bases for J; bases not matched to a gene: 9. The CDR3 is 14 amino acids.

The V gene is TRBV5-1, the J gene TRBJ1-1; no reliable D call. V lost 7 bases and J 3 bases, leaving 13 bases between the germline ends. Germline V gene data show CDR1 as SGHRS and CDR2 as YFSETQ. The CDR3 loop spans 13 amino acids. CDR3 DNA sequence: TGCGCCAGCGACCTGAGCCGTGACACTGAAGCTTTCTTT. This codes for CASDLSRDTEAFF.

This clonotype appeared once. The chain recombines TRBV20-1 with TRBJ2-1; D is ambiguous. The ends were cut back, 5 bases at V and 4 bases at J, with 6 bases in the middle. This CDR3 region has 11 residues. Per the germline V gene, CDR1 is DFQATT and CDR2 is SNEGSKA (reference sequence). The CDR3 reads CSAGIYNEQFF. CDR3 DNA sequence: TGCAGTGCTGGGATTTACAATGAGCAGTTCTTC.

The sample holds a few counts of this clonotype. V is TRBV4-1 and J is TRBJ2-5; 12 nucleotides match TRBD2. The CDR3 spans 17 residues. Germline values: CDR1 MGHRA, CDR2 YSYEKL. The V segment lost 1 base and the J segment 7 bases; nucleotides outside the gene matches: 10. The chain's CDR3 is CASSQASGGAGMVTQYF. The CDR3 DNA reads TGCGCCAGCAGCCAAGCTAGCGGGGGGGCTGGTATGGTGACCCAGTACTTC.

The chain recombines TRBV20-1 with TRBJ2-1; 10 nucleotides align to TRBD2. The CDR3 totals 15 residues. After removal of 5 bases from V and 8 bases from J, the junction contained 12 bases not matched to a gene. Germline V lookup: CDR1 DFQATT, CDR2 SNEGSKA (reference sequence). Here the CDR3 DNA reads TGCAGTGCTGGGAAGAGCGGGAGGGCCATCCATGAGCAGTTCTTC. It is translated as CSAGKSGRAIHEQFF.

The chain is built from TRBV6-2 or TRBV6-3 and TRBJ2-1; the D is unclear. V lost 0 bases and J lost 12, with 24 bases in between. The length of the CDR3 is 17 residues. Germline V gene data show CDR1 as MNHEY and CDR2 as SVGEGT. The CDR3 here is CASSYSSSRPTPYGQFF. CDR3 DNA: TGTGCCAGCAGTTACTCCTCCTCGCGGCCAACCCCGTATGGGCAGTTCTTC.

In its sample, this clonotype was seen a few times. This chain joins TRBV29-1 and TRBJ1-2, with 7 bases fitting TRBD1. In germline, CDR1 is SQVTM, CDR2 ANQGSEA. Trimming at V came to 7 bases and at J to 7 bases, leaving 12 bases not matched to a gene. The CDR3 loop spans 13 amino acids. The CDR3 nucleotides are TGCAGCGGCGAACGCGGGACAGTGGGTGGCTACACCTTC. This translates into CSGERGTVGGYTF.

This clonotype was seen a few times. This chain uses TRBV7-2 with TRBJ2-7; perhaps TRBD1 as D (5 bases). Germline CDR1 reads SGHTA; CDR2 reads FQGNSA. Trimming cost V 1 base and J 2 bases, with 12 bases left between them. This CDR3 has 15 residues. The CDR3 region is CASSLEVQGTYEQYF. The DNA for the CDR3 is TGTGCCAGCAGCTTAGAGGTCCAGGGCACCTACGAGCAGTACTTC.

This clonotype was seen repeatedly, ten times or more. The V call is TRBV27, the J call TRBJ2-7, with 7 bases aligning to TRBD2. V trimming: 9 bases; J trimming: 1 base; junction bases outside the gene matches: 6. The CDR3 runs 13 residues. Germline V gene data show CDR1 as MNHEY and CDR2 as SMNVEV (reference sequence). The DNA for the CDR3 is TGTGCCAGTCAGAGCGGGGAGTCCTACGAGCAGTACTTC. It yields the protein CASQSGESYEQYF.

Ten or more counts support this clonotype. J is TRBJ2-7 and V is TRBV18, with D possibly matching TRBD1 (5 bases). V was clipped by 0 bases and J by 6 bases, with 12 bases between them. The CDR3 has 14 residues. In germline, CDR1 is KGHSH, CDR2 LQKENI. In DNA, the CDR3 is TGTGCCAGCTCACCACCCCCCAGGGCCGGCGAGCAGTACTTC. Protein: CASSPPPRAGEQYF.

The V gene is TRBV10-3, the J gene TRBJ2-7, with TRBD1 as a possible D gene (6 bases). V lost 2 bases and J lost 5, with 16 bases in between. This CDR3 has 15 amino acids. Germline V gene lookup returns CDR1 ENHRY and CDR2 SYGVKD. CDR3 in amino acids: CAISETQGLVNEQYF. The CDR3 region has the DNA TGTGCCATCAGTGAGACACAGGGCTTGGTCAACGAGCAGTACTTC.

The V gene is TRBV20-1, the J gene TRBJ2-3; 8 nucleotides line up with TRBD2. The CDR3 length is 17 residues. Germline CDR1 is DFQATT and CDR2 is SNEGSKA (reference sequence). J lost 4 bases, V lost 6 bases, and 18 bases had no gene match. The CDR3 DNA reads TGCAGTGCCCCAAACCCAGCGGGAGAGAGAGGCGCAGATACGCAGTATTTT. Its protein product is CSAPNPAGERGADTQYF.

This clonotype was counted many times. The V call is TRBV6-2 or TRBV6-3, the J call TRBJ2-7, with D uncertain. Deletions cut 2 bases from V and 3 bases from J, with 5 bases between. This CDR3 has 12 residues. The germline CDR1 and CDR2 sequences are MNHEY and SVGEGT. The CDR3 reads CASSYGNYEQYF. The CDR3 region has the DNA TGTGCCAGCAGTTACGGGAACTACGAGCAGTACTTC.

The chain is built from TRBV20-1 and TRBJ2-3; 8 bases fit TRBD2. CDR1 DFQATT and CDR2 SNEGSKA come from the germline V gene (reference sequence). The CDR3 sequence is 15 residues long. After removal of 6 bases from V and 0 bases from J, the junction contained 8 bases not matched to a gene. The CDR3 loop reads CSASGTRSSTDTQYF. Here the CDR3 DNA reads TGCAGTGCAAGTGGGACTAGGTCTAGCACAGATACGCAGTATTTT.

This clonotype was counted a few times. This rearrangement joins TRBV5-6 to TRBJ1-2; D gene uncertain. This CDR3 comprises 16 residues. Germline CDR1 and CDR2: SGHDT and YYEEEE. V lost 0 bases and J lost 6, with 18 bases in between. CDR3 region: CASSLGWFRRNDGYTF. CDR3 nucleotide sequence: TGTGCCAGCAGCTTGGGGTGGTTCAGGCGTAATGATGGCTACACCTTC.

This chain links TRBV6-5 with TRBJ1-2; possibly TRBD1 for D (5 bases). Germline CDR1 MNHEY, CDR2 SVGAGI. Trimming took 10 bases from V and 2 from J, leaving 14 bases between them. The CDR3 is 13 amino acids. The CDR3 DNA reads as TGTGCCAACAGGTACTCGGGGAACTATGGCTACACCTTC. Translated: CANRYSGNYGYTF.

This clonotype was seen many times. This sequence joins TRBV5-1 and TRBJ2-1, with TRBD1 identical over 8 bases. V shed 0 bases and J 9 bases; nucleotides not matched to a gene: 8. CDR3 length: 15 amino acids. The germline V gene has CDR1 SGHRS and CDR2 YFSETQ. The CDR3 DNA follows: TGCGCCAGCAGCTTGGCCGAGACAGGGGACAGTGAGCAGTTCTTC. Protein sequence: CASSLAETGDSEQFF.

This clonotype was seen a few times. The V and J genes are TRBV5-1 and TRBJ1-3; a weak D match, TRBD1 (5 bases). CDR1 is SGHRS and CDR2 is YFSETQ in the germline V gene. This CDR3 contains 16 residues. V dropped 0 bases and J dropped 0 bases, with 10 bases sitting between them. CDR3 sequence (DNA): TGCGCCAGCAGCTTGGAAACAGGTCTCTCTGGAAACACCATATATTTT. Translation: CASSLETGLSGNTIYF.

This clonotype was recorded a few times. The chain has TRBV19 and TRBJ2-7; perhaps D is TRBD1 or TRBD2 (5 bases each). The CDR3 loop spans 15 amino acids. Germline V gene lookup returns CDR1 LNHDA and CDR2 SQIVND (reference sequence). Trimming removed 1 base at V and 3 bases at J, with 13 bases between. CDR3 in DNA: TGTGCCAGTAGTATAGGTCGGGACGCTTTCTACGAGCAGTACTTC. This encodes CASSIGRDAFYEQYF.

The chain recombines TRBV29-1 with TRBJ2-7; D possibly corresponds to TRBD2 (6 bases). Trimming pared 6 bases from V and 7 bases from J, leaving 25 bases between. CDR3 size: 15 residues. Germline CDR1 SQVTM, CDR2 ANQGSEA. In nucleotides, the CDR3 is TGCAGCGTGGTACCTGGGACTGGAGGAGGTAATGAGCAGTACTTC. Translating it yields CSVVPGTGGGNEQYF.

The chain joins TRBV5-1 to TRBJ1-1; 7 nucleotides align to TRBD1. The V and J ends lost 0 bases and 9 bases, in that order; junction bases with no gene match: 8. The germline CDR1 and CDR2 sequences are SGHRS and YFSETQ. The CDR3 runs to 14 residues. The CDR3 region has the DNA TGCGCCAGCAGCTTGGCCCAGACAGGGCTTAAAGCTTTCTTT. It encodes CASSLAQTGLKAFF.

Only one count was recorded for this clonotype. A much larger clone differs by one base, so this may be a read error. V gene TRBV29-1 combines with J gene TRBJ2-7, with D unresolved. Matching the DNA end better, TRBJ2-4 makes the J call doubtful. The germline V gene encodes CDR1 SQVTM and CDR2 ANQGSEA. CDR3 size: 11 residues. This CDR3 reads CSVGPDNIQYF. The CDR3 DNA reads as TGCAGCGTTGGGCCGGACAACATTCAGTACTTC.

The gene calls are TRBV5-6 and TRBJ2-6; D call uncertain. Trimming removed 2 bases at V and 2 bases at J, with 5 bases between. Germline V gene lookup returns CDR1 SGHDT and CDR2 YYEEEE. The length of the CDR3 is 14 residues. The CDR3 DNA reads TGTGCCAGCAGCTTTTCTGCTGGGGCCAACGTCCTGACTTTC. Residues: CASSFSAGANVLTF. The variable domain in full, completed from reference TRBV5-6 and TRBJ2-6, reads DAGVTQSPTHLIKTRGQQVTLRCSPKSGHDTVSWYQQALGQGPQFIFQYYEEEERQRGNFPDRFSGHQFPNYSSELNVNALLLGDSALYLCASSFSAGANVLTFGAGSRLTVL.